What follows describes a single T cell receptor (beta chain). Its antigen is currently unknown. Using a J-beta primer mix together with a sample-barcoded 5' primer, a second PCR was run for roughly 6 to 12 cycles. TCRdb reprocessed the 5' RACE reads via MiXCR and lists one record per CDR3 protein. Found here are 1,800,000 or so distinct CDR3 sequences, 30% to 40% of them singletons; the top ten hold roughly 23%. These data belong to a study of blood T cells in healthy people across ages. Trimming cost V 5 bases and J 5 bases, with 20 bases left between them. Germline V lookup: CDR1 SGHTA, CDR2 FQGNSA. The CDR3 extends over 16 amino acids. The donors, aged roughly 6 to 100, were healthy Caucasians from Russia. Each sample provided at least 5.5 micrograms of extracted total RNA. Study outcomes and limitations: CMV status of donors was not determined, possibly confounding expanded clonotype changes.

This chain uses TRBV7-2 with TRBJ2-3, with D maybe TRBD2 (6 bases). Material: blood. This receptor was obtained from a human donor in good health. CDR3 in DNA: TGTGCCAGCAGCGCTGGCGGGGTGGTACGGGAAGATACGCAGTATTTT. It specifies CASSAGGVVREDTQYF.